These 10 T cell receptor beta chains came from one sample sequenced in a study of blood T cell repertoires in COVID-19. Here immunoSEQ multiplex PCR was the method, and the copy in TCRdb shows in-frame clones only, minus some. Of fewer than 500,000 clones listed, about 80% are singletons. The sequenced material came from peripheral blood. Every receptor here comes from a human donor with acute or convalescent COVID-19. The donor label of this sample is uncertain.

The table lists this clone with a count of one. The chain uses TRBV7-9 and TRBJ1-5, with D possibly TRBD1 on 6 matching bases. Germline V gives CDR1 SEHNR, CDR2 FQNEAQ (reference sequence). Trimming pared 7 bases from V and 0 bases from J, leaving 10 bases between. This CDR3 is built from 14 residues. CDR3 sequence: CASKDRPSNQPQHF. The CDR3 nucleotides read TGTGCCAGCAAGGACAGACCTAGCAATCAGCCCCAGCATTTT.

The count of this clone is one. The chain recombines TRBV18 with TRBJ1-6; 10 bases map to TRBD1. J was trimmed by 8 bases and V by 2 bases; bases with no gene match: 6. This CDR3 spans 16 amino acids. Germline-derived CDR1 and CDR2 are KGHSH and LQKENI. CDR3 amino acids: CASSPFGTGADSPLHF. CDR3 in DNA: TGTGCCAGCTCACCATTCGGGACAGGGGCGGATTCACCCCTCCACTTT.

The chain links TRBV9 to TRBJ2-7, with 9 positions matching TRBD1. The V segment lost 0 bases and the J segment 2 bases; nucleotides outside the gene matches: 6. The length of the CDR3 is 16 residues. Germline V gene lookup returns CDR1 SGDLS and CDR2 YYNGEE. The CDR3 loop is CASSVAGDRVPYEQYF. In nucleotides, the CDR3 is TGTGCCAGCAGCGTAGCTGGGGACAGGGTCCCCTACGAGCAGTACTTC.

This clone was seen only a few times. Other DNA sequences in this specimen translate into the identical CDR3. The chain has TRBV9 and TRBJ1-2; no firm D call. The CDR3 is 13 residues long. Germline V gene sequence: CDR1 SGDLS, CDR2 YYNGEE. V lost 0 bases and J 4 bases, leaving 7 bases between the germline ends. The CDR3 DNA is TGTGCCAGCAGCGTAGACAGAAGCTATGGCTACACCTTC. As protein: CASSVDRSYGYTF.

CDR3 sequence reads: CASSLAREGGNQPQHF. The CDR3 DNA sequence: TGTGCCAGCAGTTTAGCTAGGGAGGGGGGCAATCAGCCCCAGCATTTT. The chain combines TRBV27 with TRBJ1-5, with D tentatively TRBD1 (6 bases). There are 16 residues in the CDR3. Germline lookup yields CDR1 MNHEY and CDR2 SMNVEV (reference sequence). V gave up 2 bases and J gave up 2 bases, with 13 bases separating them.

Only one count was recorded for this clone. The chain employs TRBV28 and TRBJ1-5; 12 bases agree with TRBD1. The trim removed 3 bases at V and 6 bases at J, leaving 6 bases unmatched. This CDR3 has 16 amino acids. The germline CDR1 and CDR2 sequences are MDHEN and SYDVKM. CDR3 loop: CASSFRDRGRGQPQHF. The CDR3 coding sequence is TGTGCCAGCAGTTTTCGGGACAGGGGGCGCGGTCAGCCCCAGCATTTT.

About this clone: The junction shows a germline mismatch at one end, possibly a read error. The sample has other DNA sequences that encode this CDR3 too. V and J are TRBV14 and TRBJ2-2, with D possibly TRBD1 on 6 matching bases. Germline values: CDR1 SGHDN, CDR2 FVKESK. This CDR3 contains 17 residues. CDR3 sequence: CASSQVPRWGRTGELFF. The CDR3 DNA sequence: TGTGCCAGCAGCCAAGTACCGCGGTGGGGGCGGACCGGGGAGCTATTTTTT.

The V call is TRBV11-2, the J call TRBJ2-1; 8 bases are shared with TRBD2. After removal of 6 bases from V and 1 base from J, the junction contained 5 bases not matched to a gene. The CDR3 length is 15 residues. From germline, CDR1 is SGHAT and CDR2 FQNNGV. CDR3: CASRAPSGSYNEQFF. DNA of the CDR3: TGTGCCAGCAGGGCCCCTAGCGGGTCCTACAATGAGCAGTTCTTC.

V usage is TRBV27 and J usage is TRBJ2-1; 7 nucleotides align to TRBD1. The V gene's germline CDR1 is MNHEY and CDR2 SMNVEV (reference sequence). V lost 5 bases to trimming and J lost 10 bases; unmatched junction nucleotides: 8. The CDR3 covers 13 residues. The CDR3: CASSPSDRREQFF. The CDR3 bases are TGTGCCAGCAGTCCCTCGGACAGGCGCGAGCAGTTCTTC.

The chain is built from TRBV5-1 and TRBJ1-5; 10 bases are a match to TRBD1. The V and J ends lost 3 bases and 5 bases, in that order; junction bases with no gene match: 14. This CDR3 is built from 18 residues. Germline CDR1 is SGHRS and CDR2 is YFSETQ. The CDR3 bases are TGCGCCAGCAGCTCAGATGGACAGGGGGGAACTCAATATCAGCCCCAGCATTTT. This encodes CASSSDGQGGTQYQPQHF.